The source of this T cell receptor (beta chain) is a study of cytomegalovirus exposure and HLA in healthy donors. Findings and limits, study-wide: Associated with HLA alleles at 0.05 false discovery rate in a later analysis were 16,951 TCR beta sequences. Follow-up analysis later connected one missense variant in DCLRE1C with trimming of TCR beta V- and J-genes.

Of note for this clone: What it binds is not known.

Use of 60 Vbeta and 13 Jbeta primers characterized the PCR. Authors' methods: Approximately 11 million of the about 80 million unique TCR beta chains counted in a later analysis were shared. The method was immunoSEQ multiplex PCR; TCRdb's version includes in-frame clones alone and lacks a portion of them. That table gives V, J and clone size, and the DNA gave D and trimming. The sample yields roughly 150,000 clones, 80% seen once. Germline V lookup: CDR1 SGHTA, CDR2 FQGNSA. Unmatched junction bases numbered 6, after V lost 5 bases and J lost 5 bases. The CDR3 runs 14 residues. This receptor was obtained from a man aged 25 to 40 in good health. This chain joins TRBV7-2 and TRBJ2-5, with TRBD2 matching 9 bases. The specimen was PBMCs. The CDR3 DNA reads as TGTGCCAGCAGCCGGAGCGGGAGGCGGGAGACCCAGTACTTC. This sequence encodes CASSRSGRRETQYF.